Below, one TCR beta chain is given with its context. What it recognizes is unknown. This sample was included in a study of beta chain features in type 1 diabetes. The study's findings and limits: Within each of all four CD4+ subsets, Type 1 diabetes patients had TCRB CDR3s that were moderately but significantly shorter.

The CDR3 is made up of 13 amino acids. V was pared by 6 bases and J by 8 bases, with 13 bases between. CDR1 SEHNR and CDR2 FQNEAQ come from the germline V gene (reference sequence). All of the isolated RNA was reverse transcribed, so expressed TCRB transcripts were sequenced. Libraries were prepared by immunoSEQ multiplex PCR; TCRdb keeps only in-frame clonotypes and omits some of them. The sample holds 300,000 to 450,000 clones, roughly an eighth seen once. Sequenced input: naive CD4+ T cells from blood. The chain joins TRBV7-9 to TRBJ1-4; D is ambiguous. The origin of this receptor is a woman aged 18-29 years with type 1 diabetes. CDR3 in amino acids: CASSFGPLEKLFF. CDR3 bases: TGTGCCAGCAGTTTTGGGCCGCTCGAAAAACTGTTTTTT.